The clone carrying this T cell receptor (beta chain) turned up a few times. Its antigen is unknown. The sample is drawn from a study of neurological immune-mediated disorders. Unmatched junction bases numbered 10, after V lost 5 bases and J lost 3 bases. The CDR3 is 16 residues long. Germline V gene lookup returns CDR1 SGHTA and CDR2 FQGNSA. The healthy controls volunteered at a blood bank in Maryland, USA. Study-level points and caveats: HTLV-1-associated myelopathy had the most TCR clonal expansion, whereas multiple sclerosis had the least (lower than in healthy controls).

Synthesis of cDNA was performed by 5'RACE using 10-nucleotide random UMIs. TCRdb re-analysed the 5' RACE reads in MiXCR, keeping a single row per CDR3 protein. The sample yields 30,000 to 50,000 distinct CDR3 sequences, less than 9% seen once. Sequencing used CD4+ T cells from blood. The chain links TRBV7-2 to TRBJ2-3; 8 bases line up with TRBD1. This TCR was recovered from a man aged 45-65 years in good health. CDR3 protein: CASSLQQGVRTDTQYF. CDR3 DNA sequence: TGTGCCAGCAGCCTCCAACAGGGGGTGAGGACAGATACGCAGTATTTT.